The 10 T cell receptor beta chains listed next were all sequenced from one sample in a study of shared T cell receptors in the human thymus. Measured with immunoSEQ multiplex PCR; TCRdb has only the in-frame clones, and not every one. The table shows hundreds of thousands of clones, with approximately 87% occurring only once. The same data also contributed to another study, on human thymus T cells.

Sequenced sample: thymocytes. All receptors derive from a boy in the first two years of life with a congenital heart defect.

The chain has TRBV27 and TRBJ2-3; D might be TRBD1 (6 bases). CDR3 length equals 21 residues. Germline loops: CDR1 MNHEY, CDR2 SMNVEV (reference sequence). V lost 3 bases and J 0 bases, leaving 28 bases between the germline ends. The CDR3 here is CASSLRRSQGSRDHSTDTQYF. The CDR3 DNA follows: TGTGCCAGCAGTTTGAGGAGGTCTCAGGGGTCCCGGGACCACAGCACAGATACGCAGTATTTT.

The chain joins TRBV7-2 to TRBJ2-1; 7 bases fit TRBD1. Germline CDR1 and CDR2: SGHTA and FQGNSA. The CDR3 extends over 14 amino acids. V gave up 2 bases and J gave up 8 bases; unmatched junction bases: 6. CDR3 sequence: CASSLHRGYDEQFF. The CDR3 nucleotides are TGTGCCAGCAGCTTACACAGGGGTTACGATGAGCAGTTCTTC.

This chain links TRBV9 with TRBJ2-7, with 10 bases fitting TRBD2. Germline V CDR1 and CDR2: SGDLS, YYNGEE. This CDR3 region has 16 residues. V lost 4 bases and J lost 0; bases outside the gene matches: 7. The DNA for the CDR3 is TGTGCCAGCAGCCCGCGCACTAGCGGGACCTCCTACGAGCAGTACTTC. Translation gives CASSPRTSGTSYEQYF.

CDR3 nucleotides: TGTGCCAGTACCCATGGACAGGCCGATAACTATGGCTACACCTTC. It is translated as CASTHGQADNYGYTF. V is TRBV19 and J is TRBJ1-2; 7 nucleotides match TRBD1. The CDR3 is 15 amino acids. CDR1 LNHDA and CDR2 SQIVND come from the germline V gene (reference sequence). The ends lost 7 bases at V and 1 base at J; junction bases unmatched: 9. The full variable domain, completed using reference TRBV19 and TRBJ1-2, is DGGITQSPKYLFRKEGQNVTLSCEQNLNHDAMYWYRQDPGQGLRLIYYSQIVNDFQKGDIAEGYSVSREKKESFPLTVTSAQKNPTAFYLCASTHGQADNYGYTFGSGTRLTVV.

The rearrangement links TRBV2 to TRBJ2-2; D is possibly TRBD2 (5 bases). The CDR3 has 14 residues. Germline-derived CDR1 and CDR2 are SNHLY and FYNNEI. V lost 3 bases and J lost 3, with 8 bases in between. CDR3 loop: CASSDEGDTGELFF. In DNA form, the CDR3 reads TGTGCCAGCAGTGATGAGGGCGACACCGGGGAGCTGTTTTTT.

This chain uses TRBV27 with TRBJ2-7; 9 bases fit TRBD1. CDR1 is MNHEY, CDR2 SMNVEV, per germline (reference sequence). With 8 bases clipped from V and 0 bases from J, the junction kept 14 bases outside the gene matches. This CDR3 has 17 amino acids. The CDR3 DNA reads TGTGCCAGCGGCAAGGGACAGGGCCCCTCCCCCTCCTACGAGCAGTACTTC. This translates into CASGKGQGPSPSYEQYF.

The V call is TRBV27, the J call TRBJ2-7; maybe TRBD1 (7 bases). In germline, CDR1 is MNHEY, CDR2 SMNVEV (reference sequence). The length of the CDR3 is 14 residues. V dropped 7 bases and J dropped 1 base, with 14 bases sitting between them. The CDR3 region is CASTETGRSYEQYF. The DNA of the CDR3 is TGTGCCAGCACCGAGACAGGGAGGTCCTACGAGCAGTACTTC.

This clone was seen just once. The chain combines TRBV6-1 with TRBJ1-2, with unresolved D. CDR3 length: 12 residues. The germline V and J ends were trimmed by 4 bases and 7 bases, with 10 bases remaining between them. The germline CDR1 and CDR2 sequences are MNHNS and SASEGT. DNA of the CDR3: TGTGCCAGCAGTGGGTCAGGAGGTGGCTACACCTTC. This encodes CASSGSGGGYTF.

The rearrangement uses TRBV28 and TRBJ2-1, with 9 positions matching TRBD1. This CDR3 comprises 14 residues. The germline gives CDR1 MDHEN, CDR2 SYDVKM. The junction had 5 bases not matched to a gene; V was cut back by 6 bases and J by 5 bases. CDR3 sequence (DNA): TGTGCCAGCAGAACCGGGACAGGGAACAATGAGCAGTTCTTC. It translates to CASRTGTGNNEQFF.

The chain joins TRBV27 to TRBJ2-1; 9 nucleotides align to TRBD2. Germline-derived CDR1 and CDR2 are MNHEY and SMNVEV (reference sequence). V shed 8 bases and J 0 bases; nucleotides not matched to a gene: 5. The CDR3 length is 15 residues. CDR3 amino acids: CASVAGDPSYNEQFF. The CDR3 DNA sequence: TGTGCCAGCGTAGCGGGAGACCCCTCCTACAATGAGCAGTTCTTC.